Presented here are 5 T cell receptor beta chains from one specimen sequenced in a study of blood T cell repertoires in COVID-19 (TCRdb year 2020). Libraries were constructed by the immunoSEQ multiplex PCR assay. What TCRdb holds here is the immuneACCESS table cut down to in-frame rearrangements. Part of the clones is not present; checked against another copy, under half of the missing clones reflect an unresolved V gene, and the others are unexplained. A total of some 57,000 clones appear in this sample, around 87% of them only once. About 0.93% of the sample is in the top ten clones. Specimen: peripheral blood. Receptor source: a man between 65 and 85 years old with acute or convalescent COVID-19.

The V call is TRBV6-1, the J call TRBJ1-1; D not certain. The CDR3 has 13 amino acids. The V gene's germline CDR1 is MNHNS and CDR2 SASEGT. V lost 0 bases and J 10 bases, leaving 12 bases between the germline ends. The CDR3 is CASSEALRPGAFF. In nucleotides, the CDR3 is TGTGCCAGCAGTGAAGCGCTTAGACCGGGAGCTTTCTTT.

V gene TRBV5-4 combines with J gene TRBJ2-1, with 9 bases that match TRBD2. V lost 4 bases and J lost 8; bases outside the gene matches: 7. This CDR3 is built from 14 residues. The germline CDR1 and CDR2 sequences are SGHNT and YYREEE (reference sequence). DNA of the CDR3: TGTGCCAGCAGCCCCCAGCGGGGGGCGGATGAGCAGTTCTTC. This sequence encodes CASSPQRGADEQFF.

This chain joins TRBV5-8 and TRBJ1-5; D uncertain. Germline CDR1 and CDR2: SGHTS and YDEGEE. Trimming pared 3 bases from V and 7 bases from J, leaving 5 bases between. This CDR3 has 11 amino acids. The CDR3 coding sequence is TGTGCCAGCAGCTCCCGGCAGCCCCAGCATTTT. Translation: CASSSRQPQHF.

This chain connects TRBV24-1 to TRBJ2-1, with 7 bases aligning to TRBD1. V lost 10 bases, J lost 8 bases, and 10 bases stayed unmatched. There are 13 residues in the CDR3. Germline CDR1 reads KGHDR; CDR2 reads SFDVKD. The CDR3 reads CATGTAARDEQFF. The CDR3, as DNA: TGTGCCACGGGGACAGCTGCGCGGGATGAGCAGTTCTTC.

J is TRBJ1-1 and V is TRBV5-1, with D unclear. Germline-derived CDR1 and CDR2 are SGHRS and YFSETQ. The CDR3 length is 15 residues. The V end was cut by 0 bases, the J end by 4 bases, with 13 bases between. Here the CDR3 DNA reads TGCGCCAGCAGCTTGGACGGAGGTGTAGGCACTGAAGCTTTCTTT. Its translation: CASSLDGGVGTEAFF.